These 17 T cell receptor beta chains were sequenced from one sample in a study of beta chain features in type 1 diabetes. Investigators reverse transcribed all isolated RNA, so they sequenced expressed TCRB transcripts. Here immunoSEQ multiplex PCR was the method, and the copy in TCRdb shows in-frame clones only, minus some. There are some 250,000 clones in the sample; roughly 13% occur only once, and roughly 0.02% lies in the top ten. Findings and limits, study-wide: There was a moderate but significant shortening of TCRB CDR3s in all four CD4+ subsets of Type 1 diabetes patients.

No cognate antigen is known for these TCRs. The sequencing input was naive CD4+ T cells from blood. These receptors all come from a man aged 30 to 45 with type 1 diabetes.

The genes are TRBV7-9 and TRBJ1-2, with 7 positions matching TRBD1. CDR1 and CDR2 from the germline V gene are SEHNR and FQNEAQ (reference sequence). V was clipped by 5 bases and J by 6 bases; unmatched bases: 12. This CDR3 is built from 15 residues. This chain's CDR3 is CASSLETGTKDGYTF. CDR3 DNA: TGTGCCAGCAGCCTCGAGACAGGGACGAAAGATGGCTACACCTTC. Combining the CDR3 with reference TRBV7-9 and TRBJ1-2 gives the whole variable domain DTGVSQNPRHKITKRGQNVTFRCDPISEHNRLYWYRQTLGQGPEFLTYFQNEAQLEKSRLLSDRFSAERPKGSFSTLEIQRTEQGDSAMYLCASSLETGTKDGYTFGSGTRLTVV.

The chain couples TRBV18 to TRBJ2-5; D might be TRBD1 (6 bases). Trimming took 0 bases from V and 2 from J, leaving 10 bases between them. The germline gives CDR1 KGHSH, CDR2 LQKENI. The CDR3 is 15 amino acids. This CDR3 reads CASSPPSRGQETQYF. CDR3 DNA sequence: TGTGCCAGCTCACCACCGAGCAGGGGTCAAGAGACCCAGTACTTC.

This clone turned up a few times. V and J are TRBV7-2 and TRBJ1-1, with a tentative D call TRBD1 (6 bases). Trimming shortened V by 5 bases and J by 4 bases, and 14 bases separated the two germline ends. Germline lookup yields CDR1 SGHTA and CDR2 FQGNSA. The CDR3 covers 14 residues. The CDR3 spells CASSPQGVGTEAFF. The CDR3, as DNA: TGTGCCAGCAGCCCACAGGGTGTTGGCACTGAAGCTTTCTTT.

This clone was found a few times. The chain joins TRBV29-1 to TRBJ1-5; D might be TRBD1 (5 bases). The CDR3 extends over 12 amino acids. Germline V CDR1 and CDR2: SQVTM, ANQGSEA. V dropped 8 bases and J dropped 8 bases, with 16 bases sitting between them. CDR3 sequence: CSIRGSEEPQHF. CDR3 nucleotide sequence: TGCAGCATTCGGGGGAGCGAGGAGCCCCAGCATTTT.

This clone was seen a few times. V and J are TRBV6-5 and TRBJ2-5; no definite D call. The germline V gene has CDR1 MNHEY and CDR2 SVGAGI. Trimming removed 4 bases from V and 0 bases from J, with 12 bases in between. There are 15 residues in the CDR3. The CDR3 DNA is TGTGCCAGCAGTTCCAAAACATGGTACCAAGAGACCCAGTACTTC. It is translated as CASSSKTWYQETQYF.

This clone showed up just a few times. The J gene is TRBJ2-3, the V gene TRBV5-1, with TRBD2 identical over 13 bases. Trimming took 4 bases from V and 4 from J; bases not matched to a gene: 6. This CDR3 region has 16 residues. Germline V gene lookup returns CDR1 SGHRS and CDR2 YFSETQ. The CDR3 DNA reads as TGCGCCAGCAGCAATCGACTAGCGGGAGGTGCAGATACGCAGTATTTT. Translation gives CASSNRLAGGADTQYF.

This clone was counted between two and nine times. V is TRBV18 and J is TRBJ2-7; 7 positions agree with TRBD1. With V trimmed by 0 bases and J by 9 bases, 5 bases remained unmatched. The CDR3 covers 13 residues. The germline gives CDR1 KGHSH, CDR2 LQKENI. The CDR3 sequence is CASSPPDRSVQYF. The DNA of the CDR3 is TGTGCCAGCTCACCACCGGACAGGTCGGTGCAGTACTTC.

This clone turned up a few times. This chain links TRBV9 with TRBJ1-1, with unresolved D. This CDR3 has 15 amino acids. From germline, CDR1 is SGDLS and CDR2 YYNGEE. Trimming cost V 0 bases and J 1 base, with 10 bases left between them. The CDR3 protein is CASSVDIGENTEAFF. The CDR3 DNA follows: TGTGCCAGCAGCGTAGATATCGGGGAGAACACTGAAGCTTTCTTT.

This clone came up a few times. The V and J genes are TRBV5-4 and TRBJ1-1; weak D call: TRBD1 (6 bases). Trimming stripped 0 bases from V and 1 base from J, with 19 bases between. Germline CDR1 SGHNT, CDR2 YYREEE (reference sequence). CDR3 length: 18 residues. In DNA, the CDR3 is TGTGCCAGCAGCTTGGATAGGGGAATAAAGACAGGGAACACTGAAGCTTTCTTT. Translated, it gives CASSLDRGIKTGNTEAFF.

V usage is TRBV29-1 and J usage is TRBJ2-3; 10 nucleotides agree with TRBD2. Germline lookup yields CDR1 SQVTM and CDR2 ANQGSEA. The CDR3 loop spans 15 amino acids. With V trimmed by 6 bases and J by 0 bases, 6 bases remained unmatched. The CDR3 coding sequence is TGCAGCGTGAAGTCTAGCGGGGGTAGCACAGATACGCAGTATTTT. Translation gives CSVKSSGGSTDTQYF.

CDR3 nucleotide sequence: TGCAGCGTTGACGGGACAGGGGGCGGCTACACCTTC. Translated, it gives CSVDGTGGGYTF. This sequence joins TRBV29-1 and TRBJ1-2; TRBD1 agrees at 12 bases. CDR3 length: 12 amino acids. CDR1 is SQVTM, CDR2 ANQGSEA, per germline. The V and J ends lost 3 bases and 8 bases, in that order; junction bases with no gene match: 1.

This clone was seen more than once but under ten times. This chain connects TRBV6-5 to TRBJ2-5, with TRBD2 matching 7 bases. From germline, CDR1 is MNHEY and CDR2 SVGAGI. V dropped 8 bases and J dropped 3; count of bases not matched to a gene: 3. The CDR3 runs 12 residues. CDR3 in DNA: TGTGCCAGCGGGGGGGAAGAAGAGACCCAGTACTTC. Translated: CASGGEEETQYF.

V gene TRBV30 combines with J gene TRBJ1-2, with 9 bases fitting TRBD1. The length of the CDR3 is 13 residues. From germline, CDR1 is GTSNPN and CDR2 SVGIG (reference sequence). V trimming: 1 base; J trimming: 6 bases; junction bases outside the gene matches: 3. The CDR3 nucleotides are TGTGCCTGGAGTGGGACAGGGGTAGATGGCTACACCTTC. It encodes CAWSGTGVDGYTF.

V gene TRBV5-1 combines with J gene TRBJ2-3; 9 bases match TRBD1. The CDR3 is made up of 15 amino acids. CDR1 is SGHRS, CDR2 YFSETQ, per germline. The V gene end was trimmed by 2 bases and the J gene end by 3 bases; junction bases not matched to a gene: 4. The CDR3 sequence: CASSLGTGRTDTQYF. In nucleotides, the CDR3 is TGCGCCAGCAGCTTAGGGACAGGGCGTACAGATACGCAGTATTTT. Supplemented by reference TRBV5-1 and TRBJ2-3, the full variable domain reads KAGVTQTPRYLIKTRGQQVTLSCSPISGHRSVSWYQQTPGQGLQFLFEYFSETQRNKGNFPGRFSGRQFSNSRSEMNVSTLELGDSALYLCASSLGTGRTDTQYFGPGTRLTVL.

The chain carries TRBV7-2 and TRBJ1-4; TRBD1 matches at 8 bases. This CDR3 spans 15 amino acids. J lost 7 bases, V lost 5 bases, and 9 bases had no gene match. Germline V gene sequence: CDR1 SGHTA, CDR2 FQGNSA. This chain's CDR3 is CASSPRTGRSEKLFF. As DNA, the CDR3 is TGTGCCAGCAGCCCTAGGACAGGGAGGAGTGAAAAACTGTTTTTT. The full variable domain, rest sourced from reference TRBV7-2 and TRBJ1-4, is GAGVSQSPSNKVTEKGKDVELRCDPISGHTALYWYRQSLGQGLEFLIYFQGNSAPDKSGLPSDRFSAERTGGSVSTLTIQRTQQEDSAVYLCASSPRTGRSEKLFFGSGTQLSVL.

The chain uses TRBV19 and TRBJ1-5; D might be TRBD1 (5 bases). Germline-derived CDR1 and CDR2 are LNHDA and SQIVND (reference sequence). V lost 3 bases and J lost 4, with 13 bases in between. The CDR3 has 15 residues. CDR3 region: CASSITPGRNQPQHF. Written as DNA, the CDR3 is TGTGCCAGTAGTATCACACCAGGGCGGAATCAGCCCCAGCATTTT. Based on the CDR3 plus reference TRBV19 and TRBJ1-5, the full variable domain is DGGITQSPKYLFRKEGQNVTLSCEQNLNHDAMYWYRQDPGQGLRLIYYSQIVNDFQKGDIAEGYSVSREKKESFPLTVTSAQKNPTAFYLCASSITPGRNQPQHFGDGTRLSIL.

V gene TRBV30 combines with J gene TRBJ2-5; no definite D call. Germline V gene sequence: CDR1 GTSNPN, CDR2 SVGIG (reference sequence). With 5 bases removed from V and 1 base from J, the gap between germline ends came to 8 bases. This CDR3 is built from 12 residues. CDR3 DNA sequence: TGTGCCTGGGAGCCTCGCCAAGAGACCCAGTACTTC. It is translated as CAWEPRQETQYF.